What follows are 14 T cell receptor beta chains derived from one specimen sequenced in a study of glioma-infiltrating T cells. The iRepertoire nested amplicon-rescue multiplex PCR amplified TCR alpha and beta CDR3s from RNA. TCRdb re-derived calls from the multiplex PCR reads in MiXCR, one entry per CDR3 protein. The sample carries approximately 190,000 distinct CDR3 sequences, about 31% recorded once. Input material: glioma tissue, nonneoplastic brain tissue, or PBMCs (not recorded which). The source is a human donor with low-grade glioma or glioblastoma, undergoing nonglioma brain surgery, or in good health (not recorded which).

The chain recombines TRBV27 with TRBJ2-1; the D is unclear. Germline V gene data show CDR1 as MNHEY and CDR2 as SMNVEV (reference sequence). The CDR3 covers 13 residues. V lost 2 bases and J 8 bases, leaving 10 bases between the germline ends. The CDR3 DNA follows: TGTGCCAGCAGTTTAGGCCTCCTCTATGAGCAGTTCTTC. Translating it yields CASSLGLLYEQFF.

V is TRBV7-9 and J is TRBJ2-1, with 8 bases lining up with TRBD2. From germline, CDR1 is SEHNR and CDR2 FQNEAQ (reference sequence). After removal of 1 base from V and 6 bases from J, the junction contained 14 bases not matched to a gene. The CDR3 covers 18 residues. As DNA, the CDR3 is TGTGCCAGCAGCTTAGTTGGCGCCAGCGGGAGTAGTGGCAATGAGCAGTTCTTC. As protein: CASSLVGASGSSGNEQFF.

This clonotype was recorded at least ten times. The chain is built from TRBV6-2 or TRBV6-3 and TRBJ2-7; D is uncertain. Germline CDR1 and CDR2: MNHEY and SVGEGT. CDR3 length: 15 amino acids. The V end was cut by 1 base, the J end by 3 bases, with 13 bases between. The chain's CDR3 is CASSYFPRGIYEQYF. The CDR3 DNA reads TGTGCCAGCAGTTACTTTCCAAGAGGTATCTACGAGCAGTACTTC.

About this clonotype: Being one base from a much bigger clone, this may be a read error. This chain connects TRBV5-8 to TRBJ2-7; D remains ambiguous. Germline CDR1 is SGHTS and CDR2 is YDEGEE. Trimming removed 2 bases from V and 2 bases from J, with 11 bases in between. The CDR3 consists of 14 residues. The CDR3 DNA reads TGTGCCAGCAGCTTTGTTAGAGGAACCTACGAGCAGTACTTC. Translating gives CASSFVRGTYEQYF.

This clonotype was seen ten or more times. Here the CDR3 DNA reads TGTGCCAGCAGTTCGACAGGGGGCGATGAGCAGTTCTTC. Amino acids: CASSSTGGDEQFF. The chain couples TRBV6-1 to TRBJ2-1; 10 nucleotides line up with TRBD1. Germline V gene data show CDR1 as MNHNS and CDR2 as SASEGT. V lost 5 bases and J lost 8; bases outside the gene matches: 3. The CDR3 is 13 amino acids.

This clonotype was seen at least ten times. The J gene is TRBJ1-5, the V gene TRBV7-9; 7 positions agree with TRBD1. The J segment lost 5 bases and the V segment lost 4 bases, leaving 5 bases of the junction unmatched. Germline assignment: CDR1 SEHNR and CDR2 FQNEAQ (reference sequence). The CDR3 loop spans 14 amino acids. In DNA form, the CDR3 reads TGTGCCAGCAGCTCGGAGACAGGGCATCAGCCCCAGCATTTT. The encoded protein is CASSSETGHQPQHF.

Of note for this clonotype: The junction departs from germline at one end; a sequencing error may be responsible. The chain uses TRBV27 and TRBJ2-7; D tentatively reads TRBD1 or TRBD2 (6 bases each). Germline assignment: CDR1 MNHEY and CDR2 SMNVEV (reference sequence). The CDR3 has 14 amino acids. The CDR3 DNA reads TGTGCCAGCAGTTTCGGAGGGACAACCTACGAGCAGTACTTT. Amino acid sequence: CASSFGGTTYEQYF.

As concerns this clonotype: Since a much larger clone is just one base distant, this may be a read error. The conserved phenylalanine or tryptophan is not found at the CDR3 terminus, so this likely reflects a read error. The chain has TRBV7-7 and TRBJ1-1, with 9 positions matching TRBD1. The germline V gene has CDR1 SSHAT and CDR2 FNYEAQ (reference sequence). CDR3 length equals 14 residues. After removal of 3 bases from V and 4 bases from J, the junction contained 3 bases not matched to a gene. Here the CDR3 reads CASSFGQGFTEAFL. CDR3 DNA sequence: TGTGCCAGCAGCTTTGGACAGGGGTTCACTGAAGCTTTCCTT.

This clonotype has at least ten counts. The chain is built from TRBV27 and TRBJ2-7; 7 nucleotides line up with TRBD1. With V trimmed by 5 bases and J by 6 bases, 16 bases remained unmatched. The CDR3 covers 16 residues. Germline V gene sequence: CDR1 MNHEY, CDR2 SMNVEV (reference sequence). The CDR3 bases are TGTGCCAGCAGTCCGGCCTCAGGGGGTGTTCCTATCGAGCAGTACTTC. Protein: CASSPASGGVPIEQYF.

As to this clonotype: This may stem from a read error, because a much larger clone lies one nucleotide away. V gene TRBV20-1 combines with J gene TRBJ2-7, with a tentative D call TRBD1 (5 bases). Germline V lookup: CDR1 DFQATT, CDR2 SNEGSKA (reference sequence). CDR3 length: 11 residues. The chain's CDR3 is CSARGPYERYF. In DNA form, the CDR3 reads TGCAGTGCTAGGGGGCCCTACGAGCGGTACTTC.

With respect to this clonotype: The final CDR3 position lacks the conserved phenylalanine or tryptophan, pointing to a likely read error. The genes are TRBV4-3 and TRBJ2-7; TRBD1 or TRBD2 may be the D gene (10 bases each). This CDR3 has 16 residues. V was clipped by 9 bases and J by 6 bases, with 27 bases between them. CDR1 is LGHNA and CDR2 is YSLEER in the germline V gene. The CDR3 DNA sequence: TGCGCCAGAGGACAGGGGGAAGTCCTAGCGGGAGCCGAGCAGTACCTC. This translates into CARGQGEVLAGAEQYL.

Many counts were recorded for this clonotype. The genes are TRBV4-2 and TRBJ2-1, with 9 nucleotides matching TRBD2. V shed 8 bases, J shed 6 bases, and the junction held 8 bases outside the gene matches. Germline V gene sequence: CDR1 LGHNA, CDR2 YNFKEQ. The CDR3 contains 14 residues. The DNA for the CDR3 is TGTGCCAGCGGGGCGGGGACTAGCACCAATGAGCAGTTCTTC. It specifies CASGAGTSTNEQFF.

The table lists this clonotype with a few counts. This chain links TRBV10-3 with TRBJ2-5, with D possibly TRBD1 on 5 matching bases. Deletions cut 4 bases from V and 2 bases from J, with 11 bases between. The CDR3 sequence is 14 residues long. Per germline, CDR1 ENHRY and CDR2 SYGVKD. The DNA for the CDR3 is TGTGCCATCAGTGCAGGGTTGGGGCAAGAGACCCAGTACTTC. This translates into CAISAGLGQETQYF.

This clonotype was observed a handful of times. This rearrangement joins TRBV19 to TRBJ1-4, with TRBD1 identical over 7 bases. Germline V lookup: CDR1 LNHDA, CDR2 SQIVND (reference sequence). The CDR3 is 15 residues long. The V gene end was trimmed by 5 bases and the J gene end by 2 bases; junction bases not matched to a gene: 5. CDR3 nucleotides: TGTGCCAGTAGTGCCTTGGACAGGACTAATGAAAAACTGTTTTTT. Residues: CASSALDRTNEKLFF.